This T cell receptor (beta chain) was captured by sequencing in a study of cytomegalovirus exposure and HLA in healthy donors. Profiled with immunoSEQ multiplex PCR; TCRdb holds only in-frame clones, not every one. The table records around 400,000 clones, 86% of them present only once. The germline CDR1 and CDR2 sequences are SGHRS and YFSETQ. This CDR3 has 14 amino acids. V lost 3 bases and J lost 3; bases outside the gene matches: 4. The TCR originated in a woman aged 18-29 years in good health and CMV-seronegative. The sample consisted of PBMCs. This sequence joins TRBV5-1 and TRBJ2-3; 7 nucleotides line up with TRBD2. The CDR3 DNA sequence: TGCGCCAGCAGCTATAGCGGGCCTACAGATACGCAGTATTTT. As protein: CASSYSGPTDTQYF.